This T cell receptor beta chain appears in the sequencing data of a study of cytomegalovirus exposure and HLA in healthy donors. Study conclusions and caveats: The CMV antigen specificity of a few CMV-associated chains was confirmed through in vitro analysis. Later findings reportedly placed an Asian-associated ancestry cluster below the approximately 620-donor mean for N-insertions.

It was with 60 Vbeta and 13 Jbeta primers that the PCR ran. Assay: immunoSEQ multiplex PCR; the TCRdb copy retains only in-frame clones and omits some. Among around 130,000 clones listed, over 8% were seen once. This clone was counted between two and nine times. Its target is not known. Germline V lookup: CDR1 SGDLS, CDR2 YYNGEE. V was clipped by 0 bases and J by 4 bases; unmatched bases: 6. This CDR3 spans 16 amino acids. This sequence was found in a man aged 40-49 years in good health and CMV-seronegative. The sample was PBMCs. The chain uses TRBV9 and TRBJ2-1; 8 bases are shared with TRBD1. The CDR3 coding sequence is TGTGCCAGCAGCGTAGTTCCCAGGGGGCCTTACAATGAGCAGTTCTTC. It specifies CASSVVPRGPYNEQFF.